These T cell receptor beta chains were read from a single sample in a study of blood T cells in healthy people across ages. TCRdb re-called the 5' RACE reads with MiXCR, one entry per CDR3 protein. This table has roughly 800,000 distinct CDR3 sequences, 55% to 70% appearing once. Sequencing input: blood. The receptors were gathered from a man aged 25 to 40 in good health. CDR3s include the opening cysteine and the closing phenylalanine or tryptophan. A D gene is named only where the DNA matches it firmly. Rows give clone size only sometimes, using once, few, many, or a class for an expanded clone.

V: TRBV5-6; size: NA; J: TRBJ2-7; D: NA; DNA: TGTGCCAGCAGCTTAACCAGGGGAGAGCAGTACTTC; CDR3: CASSLTRGEQYF
V: TRBV2; size: NA; J: TRBJ1-2; D: TRBD1; DNA: TGTGCCAGCCTGGGGACAGGGGGATATGGCTACACCTTC; CDR3: CASLGTGGYGYTF
V: TRBV28; size: once; J: TRBJ2-2; D: NA; DNA: TGTGCCAGCAGCCCAGGGGGGATTGCGAACACCGGGGAGCTGTTTTTT; CDR3: CASSPGGIANTGELFF
V: TRBV10-3; size: few; J: TRBJ2-5; D: TRBD2; DNA: TGTGCCACCGGACCGACTAGCAGTGCCCAAGAAGTAGAGACCCAGTACTTC; CDR3: CATGPTSSAQEVETQYF
V: TRBV7-2; size: NA; J: TRBJ2-1; D: NA; DNA: TGTGCCAGCAGCTTCTATTACAATGAGCAGTTCTTC; CDR3: CASSFYYNEQFF
V: TRBV7-3; size: NA; J: TRBJ2-3; D: NA; DNA: TGTGCCAGCAGCTTAAGGCGATCTAGCACAGATACGCAGTATTTT; CDR3: CASSLRRSSTDTQYF
V: TRBV11-2; size: NA; J: TRBJ2-7; D: TRBD1; DNA: TGTGCCAGCAGCTTGGAGACAGGGCTGAGCTCCTACGAGCAGTACTTC; CDR3: CASSLETGLSSYEQYF
V: TRBV6-1; size: NA; J: TRBJ1-5; D: NA; DNA: TGTGCCAGCAAGGCAGGGCTTTATCAGCCCCAGCATTTT; CDR3: CASKAGLYQPQHF
V: TRBV14; size: NA; J: TRBJ2-5; D: NA; DNA: TGTGCCAGCAGCCAAGGAGGAATAGAGACCCAGTACTTC; CDR3: CASSQGGIETQYF
V: TRBV20-1; size: many; J: TRBJ2-7; D: NA; DNA: TGCAGTGCTCAGAGAAATAACTACGAGCAGTACTTC; CDR3: CSAQRNNYEQYF
V: TRBV29-1; size: NA; J: TRBJ2-3; D: NA; DNA: TGCAGCCTCAAACCCTTTACGGGGATGGACTTTAGCACAGATACGCAGTATTTT; CDR3: CSLKPFTGMDFSTDTQYF
V: TRBV19; size: NA; J: TRBJ2-7; D: NA; DNA: TGTGCCAGCGGATACAGTGGCGAGCAGTACTTC; CDR3: CASGYSGEQYF
V: TRBV12-3/TRBV12-4; size: NA; J: TRBJ2-5; D: NA; DNA: TGTGCCAGCAGTTTATGGGGGCGAACAGAGACCCAGTACTTC; CDR3: CASSLWGRTETQYF
V: TRBV7-9; size: NA; J: TRBJ1-5; D: NA; DNA: TGTGCCAGCAGCTTAGGTACAGGCCTAGGGAATCAGCCCCAGCATTTT; CDR3: CASSLGTGLGNQPQHF
V: TRBV12-3/TRBV12-4; size: NA; J: TRBJ1-1; D: NA; DNA: TGTGCCAGCAGTTTAGCCAGGGGACTTGAAGCTTTCTTT; CDR3: CASSLARGLEAFF
V: TRBV6-2/TRBV6-3; size: once; J: TRBJ2-7; D: TRBD2; DNA: TGTGCCAGCAGTGGATTTAGCGGGGGTAACGAGCAGTACTTC; CDR3: CASSGFSGGNEQYF
V: TRBV12-3/TRBV12-4; size: few; J: TRBJ2-7; D: NA; DNA: TGTGCCAGCAGTTTAGGCTCGTCAGCGAATGGCTACGAGCAGTACTTC; CDR3: CASSLGSSANGYEQYF
V: TRBV2; size: NA; J: TRBJ2-1; D: TRBD2; DNA: TGTGCCAGCAGTGAAGGACTAGCGGGAGTAAGGTCCTACAATGAGCAGTTCTTC; CDR3: CASSEGLAGVRSYNEQFF
V: TRBV7-3; size: NA; J: TRBJ2-5; D: NA; DNA: TGTGCCAGCAGCTTAAGCAGGGCGGAGACCCAGTACTTC; CDR3: CASSLSRAETQYF
V: TRBV4-3; size: NA; J: TRBJ1-1; D: NA; DNA: TGCGCCAGCAGCGCACAGACTACAGAGAACACTGAAGCTTTCTTT; CDR3: CASSAQTTENTEAFF
V: TRBV12-5; size: NA; J: TRBJ2-1; D: NA; DNA: TGTGCTAGTGGTTTGGTTTCAGGCAGCTACAATGAGCAGTTCTTC; CDR3: CASGLVSGSYNEQFF
V: TRBV4-2; size: NA; J: TRBJ2-1; D: NA; DNA: TGTGCCAGCAGCCATATCGACTTCGGTGAGCAGTTCTTC; CDR3: CASSHIDFGEQFF
V: TRBV15; size: NA; J: TRBJ2-7; D: NA; DNA: TGTGCCACCAGCAGAGGTCATCGAGCAGGGGTTGACGAGCAGTACTTC; CDR3: CATSRGHRAGVDEQYF
V: TRBV7-2; size: NA; J: TRBJ1-2; D: TRBD1; DNA: TGTGCCAGCAGCCCCCGACAGGGGGTATACTATGGTTACACCTTC; CDR3: CASSPRQGVYYGYTF
V: TRBV18; size: NA; J: TRBJ1-4; D: NA; DNA: TGTGCCAGCTCACCACCTTCGTCCTCCGGGGAAAAACTGTTTTTT; CDR3: CASSPPSSSGEKLFF
V: TRBV3-1; size: NA; J: TRBJ2-2; D: NA; DNA: TGTGCCAGCAGACTCACTACGTACACCGGGGAGCTGTTTTTT; CDR3: CASRLTTYTGELFF
V: TRBV12-3/TRBV12-4; size: few; J: TRBJ2-3; D: NA; DNA: TGTGCCAGCAGTGGCGGAGGGAGAGGAGATGTGCAGTATTTT; CDR3: CASSGGGRGDVQYF
V: TRBV28; size: NA; J: TRBJ2-5; D: TRBD2; DNA: TGTGCCAGCAGTTCGTCTAGCCGAGGGAGGGCGCAGGAGACCCAGTACTTC; CDR3: CASSSSSRGRAQETQYF
V: TRBV5-1; size: once; J: TRBJ2-6; D: NA; DNA: TGCGCCAGCAGCGCTTACAGGGTAGGGGCCAACGTCCTGACTTTC; CDR3: CASSAYRVGANVLTF
V: TRBV4-2; size: NA; J: TRBJ2-3; D: NA; DNA: TGTGCCAGCAGCCGACAAAGGGGCCATTCCACAGATACGCAGTATTTT; CDR3: CASSRQRGHSTDTQYF
V: TRBV6-2/TRBV6-3; size: few; J: TRBJ2-1; D: NA; DNA: TGTGCCAGCAGTTATAGTCCTTCGGGTTACAATGAGCAGTTCTTC; CDR3: CASSYSPSGYNEQFF
V: TRBV5-1; size: NA; J: TRBJ2-7; D: NA; DNA: TGCGCCAGCAGCTTGGAGGGCAGGGTGGGTGAGCAGTACTTC; CDR3: CASSLEGRVGEQYF
V: TRBV10-3; size: NA; J: TRBJ2-3; D: NA; DNA: TGTGCCATCAGTGAGTCGCCCAGCGGGACAACAGATACGCAGTATTTT; CDR3: CAISESPSGTTDTQYF
V: TRBV20-1; size: NA; J: TRBJ2-1; D: TRBD2; DNA: TGCAGTGCTAGAGCTCTAGCGGGGACATTCCCTGGCTCCTACAATGAGCAGTTCTTC; CDR3: CSARALAGTFPGSYNEQFF
V: TRBV30; size: NA; J: TRBJ2-4; D: TRBD1; DNA: TGTGCCTGGAGGGGGACAGGTGGAAACATTCAGTACTTC; CDR3: CAWRGTGGNIQYF
V: TRBV7-9; size: NA; J: TRBJ2-1; D: NA; DNA: TGTGCCAGCAGAGGCGCCCAACCGGGGGCTGAGCAGTTCTTC; CDR3: CASRGAQPGAEQFF
V: TRBV4-2; size: few; J: TRBJ2-7; D: TRBD1; DNA: TGTGCCAGCAGCCACGTGGGACAGCTATACGAGCAGTACTTC; CDR3: CASSHVGQLYEQYF
V: TRBV7-2; size: NA; J: TRBJ1-2; D: NA; DNA: TGTGCCAGCAGCTCCTCATCAGGGGCGCTGTCCTATGGCTACACCTTC; CDR3: CASSSSSGALSYGYTF
V: TRBV7-2; size: NA; J: TRBJ2-3; D: NA; DNA: TGTGCCAGCAGCTTAGCGACTAGACGAGGAGATACGCAGTATTTT; CDR3: CASSLATRRGDTQYF
V: TRBV7-2; size: NA; J: TRBJ2-7; D: TRBD1; DNA: TGTGCCAGCAGCTTAGGAGGGACAGTCTACGAGCAGTACTTC; CDR3: CASSLGGTVYEQYF
V: TRBV29-1; size: few; J: TRBJ2-5; D: NA; DNA: TGCAGCGCCGAGTCGGGTGAGACCCAGTACTTC; CDR3: CSAESGETQYF
V: TRBV5-8; size: NA; J: TRBJ2-3; D: NA; DNA: TGTGCCAGCAGCTTCGGAAAATACACAGATACGCAGTATTTT; CDR3: CASSFGKYTDTQYF
V: TRBV6-6; size: NA; J: TRBJ2-7; D: NA; DNA: TGTGCCAGCGGGCCTGAGGTCTACGAGCAGTACTTC; CDR3: CASGPEVYEQYF
V: TRBV20-1; size: few; J: TRBJ2-3; D: NA; DNA: TGCAGTGCTAGAGTGGAAACTAGGGTGCTCACAGATACGCAGTATTTT; CDR3: CSARVETRVLTDTQYF
V: TRBV18; size: NA; J: TRBJ2-4; D: TRBD2; DNA: TGTGCCAGCTCACCCAGACTAGCGGGAGGGCCCAAAAACATTCAGTACTTC; CDR3: CASSPRLAGGPKNIQYF
V: TRBV15; size: NA; J: TRBJ2-7; D: TRBD1; DNA: TGTGCCACCAGCAGAGCGACAGGGGGATCCTACGAGCAGTACTTC; CDR3: CATSRATGGSYEQYF
V: TRBV4-3; size: NA; J: TRBJ1-5; D: NA; DNA: TGCGCCAGCAGCCAAGACTCAGCCGATAGCAATCAGCCCCAGCATTTT; CDR3: CASSQDSADSNQPQHF
V: TRBV12-3/TRBV12-4; size: once; J: TRBJ1-2; D: NA; DNA: TGTGCCAGCAACGCTCGTAACTATGGCTACACCTTC; CDR3: CASNARNYGYTF
V: TRBV5-1; size: NA; J: TRBJ2-3; D: NA; DNA: TGCGCCAGCAGCTTGGGTACAGGCAACACAGATACGCAGTATTTT; CDR3: CASSLGTGNTDTQYF
V: TRBV9; size: NA; J: TRBJ2-3; D: NA; DNA: TGTGCCAGCAGACAGAGTGGGGTCTCAGATACGCAGTATTTT; CDR3: CASRQSGVSDTQYF
V: TRBV30; size: NA; J: TRBJ2-5; D: NA; DNA: TGTGCCTGGAGTGGGGTCCCCAGCTCGGGACCAAGCGGACAAGAGACCCAGTACTTC; CDR3: CAWSGVPSSGPSGQETQYF
V: TRBV6-2/TRBV6-3; size: few; J: TRBJ2-7; D: NA; DNA: TGTGCCAGCAGTCTCGAGGCGGGGAGGACCTACGAGCAGTACTTC; CDR3: CASSLEAGRTYEQYF
V: TRBV6-2/TRBV6-3; size: NA; J: TRBJ2-7; D: NA; DNA: TGTGCCAGCAGCAACAGGGACCTCGGGGACGAGCAGTACTTC; CDR3: CASSNRDLGDEQYF